The 8 T cell receptor beta chains listed next were all sequenced from one sample in a study of identical twins. Using its own MiXCR run on the 5' RACE reads, TCRdb lists one record per CDR3 protein. The data contain some 570,000 distinct CDR3 sequences, more than 20% of them singletons. These same records also appear under a second study, on yellow fever vaccine responses in identical twins.

Sequenced: CD4+ T cells sorted from blood. These receptors were collected from a woman younger than 35 in good health.

The table lists this clonotype with a few counts. V and J are TRBV10-3 and TRBJ1-2; D call uncertain. The germline V gene encodes CDR1 ENHRY and CDR2 SYGVKD. Trimming pared 0 bases from V and 8 bases from J, leaving 7 bases between. CDR3 length: 12 residues. In DNA form, the CDR3 reads TGTGCCATCAGTGAGTCGTTGGAGGGCTACACCTTC. Encoded protein: CAISESLEGYTF.

The chain couples TRBV6-2 or TRBV6-3 to TRBJ2-5; TRBD2 aligns across 16 bases. The CDR3 is 19 amino acids. V shed 5 bases, J shed 2 bases, and the junction held 11 bases outside the gene matches. Germline CDR1 is MNHEY and CDR2 is SVGEGT. The CDR3 is CASSPAGGLAGGSQETQYF. The CDR3, as DNA: TGTGCCAGCAGTCCGGCAGGGGGACTAGCGGGAGGGAGTCAAGAGACCCAGTACTTC.

This sequence joins TRBV5-1 and TRBJ2-3; TRBD1 agrees at 10 bases. V lost 5 bases, J lost 4 bases, and 19 bases stayed unmatched. CDR3 length: 19 residues. Per the germline V gene, CDR1 is SGHRS and CDR2 is YFSETQ. The CDR3 DNA reads as TGCGCCAGCAGACTACCTTCCGGGACAGGGGATTTGGGGCCAGATACGCAGTATTTT. Translation gives CASRLPSGTGDLGPDTQYF.

This clonotype was observed a few times. The V and J genes are TRBV12-3 or TRBV12-4 and TRBJ1-4; D uncertain. Deletions cut 6 bases from V and 4 bases from J, with 15 bases between. The CDR3 totals 15 residues. The CDR3 nucleotides read TGTGCCAGCAGCCCTAGGACGGCCTTTAATGAAAAACTGTTTTTT. It translates to CASSPRTAFNEKLFF.

This clonotype was detected a few times. V and J are TRBV20-1 and TRBJ2-2; possibly TRBD2 for D (6 bases). The CDR3 extends over 13 amino acids. V was cut by 3 bases and J by 4 bases, with 9 bases left in between. CDR1 and CDR2 (germline): DFQATT, SNEGSKA (reference sequence). CDR3 sequence reads: CSARVGLTGELFF. The CDR3 bases are TGCAGTGCTAGGGTGGGACTCACCGGGGAGCTGTTTTTT.

This clonotype turned up a few times. This rearrangement joins TRBV12-3 or TRBV12-4 to TRBJ2-4; D remains unclear. The CDR3 is 14 residues long. The germline V and J ends were trimmed by 4 bases and 2 bases, with 9 bases remaining between them. CDR3 nucleotide sequence: TGTGCCAGCAGTTCCCAGAATCCCAAAAACATTCAGTACTTC. Amino acid sequence: CASSSQNPKNIQYF.

In this sample, this clonotype turned up a few times. This chain uses TRBV20-1 with TRBJ2-1; 13 bases align to TRBD2. Germline CDR1 DFQATT, CDR2 SNEGSKA (reference sequence). The CDR3 loop spans 14 amino acids. The J segment lost 7 bases and the V segment lost 5 bases, leaving 5 bases of the junction unmatched. The CDR3 spells CSAFTSGRGNEQFF. CDR3 DNA sequence: TGCAGTGCTTTTACTAGCGGGAGGGGGAATGAGCAGTTCTTC.

This clonotype was observed a single time. The V gene is TRBV24-1, the J gene TRBJ2-5; 7 bases map to TRBD1. This CDR3 region has 13 residues. J gave up 4 bases and V 4 bases, and 2 bases lay outside the gene matches. Germline V gene data show CDR1 as KGHDR and CDR2 as SFDVKD. Here the CDR3 reads CATSDRDRETQYF. In nucleotides, the CDR3 is TGTGCCACCAGTGACCGGGACAGAGAGACCCAGTACTTC.